The present TCR beta chain was sequenced within a study of CD8+ T cells in alopecia areata. In the study overall: Tofacitinib ran 6 to 18 months, followed by 6 months off drug. Regarding the study as a whole: Uncertainty remains about how baseline CD8+ expansion links to response, with one nonresponder. While patients received tofacitinib, many expanded lesional clones remained present in scalp and blood.

A note on this clone: Its antigen is currently unknown.

It was cDNA, reverse transcribed from extracted RNA, that served as the sequencing template. TCRdb keeps only in-frame clones here, not all; method: immunoSEQ multiplex PCR. The table lists more than 100,000 clones, around 84% of them singletons. Indicated treatment: oral pan-JAK inhibitor, 5-10 mg twice daily. In germline, CDR1 is SQVTM, CDR2 ANQGSEA. The CDR3 totals 14 residues. V was pared by 8 bases and J by 3 bases, with 6 bases of the junction left unmatched. The V and J genes are TRBV29-1 and TRBJ2-1, with 11 bases fitting TRBD2. The material sequenced was CD8+ T cells sorted from blood, taken between weeks 30 and 35, from a patient treated with tofacitinib. This receptor was identified in a human donor with alopecia areata. The CDR3 DNA sequence: TGCAGCCACTCCGGGACTAGCGGCTACAATGAGCAGTTCTTC. Translated, it gives CSHSGTSGYNEQFF.